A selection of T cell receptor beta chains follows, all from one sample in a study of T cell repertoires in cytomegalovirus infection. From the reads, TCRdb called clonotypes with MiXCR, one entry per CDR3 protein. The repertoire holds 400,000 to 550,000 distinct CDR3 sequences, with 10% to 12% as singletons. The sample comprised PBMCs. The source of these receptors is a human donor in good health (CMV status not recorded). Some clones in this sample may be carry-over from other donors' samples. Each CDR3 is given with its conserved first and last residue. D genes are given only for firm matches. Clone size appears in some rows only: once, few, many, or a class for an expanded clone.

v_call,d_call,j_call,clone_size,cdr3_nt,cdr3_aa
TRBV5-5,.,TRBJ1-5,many,TGTGCCAGCAGCCGGGACCCGGGGAGTGGCAATCAGCCCCAGCATTTT,CASSRDPGSGNQPQHF
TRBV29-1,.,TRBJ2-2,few,TGCAGCGTTGAACCGACTACGGGGGAGCTGTTTTTT,CSVEPTTGELFF
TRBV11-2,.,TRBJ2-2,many,TGTGCCAGCAGCTCCCTAGCAGGCGGGGAGCTGTTTTTT,CASSSLAGGELFF
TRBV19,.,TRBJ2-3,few,TGTGCCAGTCGGACCACAGATACGCAGTATTTT,CASRTTDTQYF
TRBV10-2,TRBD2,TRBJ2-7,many,TGCGCCAGCAGACTAGCGGGCTACGAGCAGTACTTC,CASRLAGYEQYF
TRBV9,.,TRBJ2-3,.,TGTGCCAGCAGCGTAGGAGGGGGGGGGGCCGTCACAGATACGCAGTATTTT,CASSVGGGGAVTDTQYF
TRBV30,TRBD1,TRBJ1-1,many,TGTGCCTGCAAGCAACAGGGGCCCACTGAAGCTTTCTTT,CACKQQGPTEAFF
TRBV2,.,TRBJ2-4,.,TGTGCCAGCAGTGAAGAAGCGGTAGCTGTGGTTCTGTACTTC,CASSEEAVAVVLYF
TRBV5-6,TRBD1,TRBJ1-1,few,TGTGCCAGCAGCTTGGGGACAGGGCGGTTAAACACTGAAGCTTTCTTT,CASSLGTGRLNTEAFF
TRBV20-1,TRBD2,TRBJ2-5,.,TGCAGTCTGAAGCTAGCGGGGGGGCGTCAAGAGACCCAGTACTTC,CSLKLAGGRQETQYF
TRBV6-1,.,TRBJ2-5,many,TGTGCCAGCAGCCGAACAGGGATGGAAGAGACCCAGTACTTC,CASSRTGMEETQYF
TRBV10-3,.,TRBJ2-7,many,TGTGCCATCAGTGAGAGGGCAGAAGTTTCGCACGAGCAGTACTTC,CAISERAEVSHEQYF
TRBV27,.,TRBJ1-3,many,TGTGCCAGCAGTTCCCTATCCACGACAGGCCCCTCTGGAAACACCATATATTTT,CASSSLSTTGPSGNTIYF
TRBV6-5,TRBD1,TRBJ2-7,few,TGTGCCAGCAGTTACTCCCACCCGGGACAGGGTTACGAGCAGTACTTC,CASSYSHPGQGYEQYF
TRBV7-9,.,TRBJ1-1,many,TGTGCCAGCAGCCCGCCGAGGGCCGCACTTGTAGCTTTCTTT,CASSPPRAALVAFF
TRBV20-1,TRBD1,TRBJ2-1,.,TGCAGTGCTAGAGATCTTCTACAGGGGGCGTTGAGTGAGCAGTTCTTC,CSARDLLQGALSEQFF
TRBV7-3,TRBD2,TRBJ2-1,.,TGTGCCAGCAGCTTAACCGGGGGGAAATTAGGGAGTGAGCAGTTCTTC,CASSLTGGKLGSEQFF
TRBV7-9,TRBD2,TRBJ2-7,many,TGTGCCAGCAGCACCTATGGGGGGACTAGCGGGGTGCGCTACGAGCAGTACTTC,CASSTYGGTSGVRYEQYF
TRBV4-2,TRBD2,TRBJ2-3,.,TGTGCCAGCAGCCAGTCCGGGACTAGCGGGAGAGATACGCAGTATTTT,CASSQSGTSGRDTQYF
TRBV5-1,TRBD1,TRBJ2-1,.,TGCGCCAGCAGCTTGGATCTACAGGGGGCGGTTTACAATGAGCAGTTCTTC,CASSLDLQGAVYNEQFF
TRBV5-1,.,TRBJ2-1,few,TGCGCCAGCAGCTTGGGTGGAGGGAAAGATGAGCAGTTCTTC,CASSLGGGKDEQFF
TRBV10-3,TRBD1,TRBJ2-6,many,TGTGCCATCATGATCTCCGGGACAGGGGGCAGAAACGGGGCCAACGTCCTGACTTTC,CAIMISGTGGRNGANVLTF
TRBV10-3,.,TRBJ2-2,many,TGTGCCATCCCCCATGGGCAGAAGAACACCGGGGAGCTGTTTTTT,CAIPHGQKNTGELFF
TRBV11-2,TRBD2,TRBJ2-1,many,TGTGCCAACGGGGCGGGAGGGCCGAATGAGCAGTTCTTC,CANGAGGPNEQFF
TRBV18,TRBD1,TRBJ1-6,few,TGTGCCAGCTCACCTATGGGACAGGGTGATTCACCCCTCCACTTT,CASSPMGQGDSPLHF
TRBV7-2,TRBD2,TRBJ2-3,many,TGTGCCAGCAGCCGACGTCGGACTAGCGGGGGGGCGACAGATACGCAGTATTTT,CASSRRRTSGGATDTQYF
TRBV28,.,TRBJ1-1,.,TGTGCCAGCAGTATCACAGTTGAGAACACTGAAGCTTTCTTT,CASSITVENTEAFF
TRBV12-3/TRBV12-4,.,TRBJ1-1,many,TGTGCCAGCAGCTCTCTGGACGAGAACACTGAAGCTTTCTTT,CASSSLDENTEAFF
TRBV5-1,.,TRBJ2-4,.,TGCGCCAGCAGCTTGGAGGGACAATTAAACATTCAGTACTTC,CASSLEGQLNIQYF
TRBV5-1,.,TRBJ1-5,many,TGTGCCAGCAGCTTGGAGGGACAAGGACAGCCCCAGCATTTT,CASSLEGQGQPQHF
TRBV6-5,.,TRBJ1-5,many,TGTGCCAGCAGTTACGGACACTGGTCGGGCAATCAGCCCCAGCATTTT,CASSYGHWSGNQPQHF
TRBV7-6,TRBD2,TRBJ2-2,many,TGTGCCAGCAGCCTTATAGCGGGAGGAAACACCGGGGAGCTGTTTTTT,CASSLIAGGNTGELFF
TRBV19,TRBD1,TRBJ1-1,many,TGTGCCAGTAACAACAGGGGGCTGCACACTGAAGCTTTCTTT,CASNNRGLHTEAFF
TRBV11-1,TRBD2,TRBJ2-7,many,TGTGCCAGCAGACGGGGACTAGCGGGATTCTCCTACGAGCAGTACTTC,CASRRGLAGFSYEQYF
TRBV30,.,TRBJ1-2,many,TGTGCCTGGAGTGTACCGGGTGGCTACACCTTC,CAWSVPGGYTF
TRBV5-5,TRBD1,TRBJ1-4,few,TGTGCCAGCAGCTTTACGGGACAGGCTGAAAAACTGTTTTTT,CASSFTGQAEKLFF
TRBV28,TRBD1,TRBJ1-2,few,TGTGCCAGCAGTTCCGTTACGGAGGGGGCGAGGAGAGATGGCTACACCTTC,CASSSVTEGARRDGYTF
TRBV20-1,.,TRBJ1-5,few,TGCAGTGCTTCAAGGACCGGTATGGGGCCCCAGCATTTT,CSASRTGMGPQHF
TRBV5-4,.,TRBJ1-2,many,TGTGCCAGCAGCTTGCAGGGAGACTATGGCTACACCTTC,CASSLQGDYGYTF
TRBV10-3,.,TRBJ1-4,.,TGTGCCATCAGTGCCCATCAAGGATCTAATGAAAAACTGTTTTTT,CAISAHQGSNEKLFF
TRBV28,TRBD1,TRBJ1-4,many,TGTGCCAGAAAAGGACAGGGGGGTGAAAAACTGTTTTTT,CARKGQGGEKLFF
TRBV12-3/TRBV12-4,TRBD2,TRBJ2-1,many,TGTGCCAGCAGTTCCCCTAGCGGGCCTTCCTACAATGAGCAGTTCTTC,CASSSPSGPSYNEQFF
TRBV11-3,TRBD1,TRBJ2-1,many,TGTGCCAGCAGCTCCGGGACAGGGTGGAATGAGCAGTTCTTC,CASSSGTGWNEQFF
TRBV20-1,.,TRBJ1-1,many,TGCAGTGCTAGTGAGATTTTCGCTGAAGCTTTCTTT,CSASEIFAEAFF
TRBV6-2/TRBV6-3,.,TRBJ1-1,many,TGTGCCAGCAGTTGGTACAGCGGAACTGAAGCTTTCTTT,CASSWYSGTEAFF